A selection of T cell receptor beta chains follows, all from one sample in a study of vaccination and CD4 T cells after COVID-19. TCRdb processed the PCR reads anew with MiXCR; each CDR3 protein has one entry. The data show more than 20,000 distinct CDR3 sequences, roughly 45% seen once. Antigen specificity for these receptors is unknown. Here the sequenced sample was CD4+ T cells from blood, cultured in vitro, taken about 7 months after SARS-CoV-2 vaccination. The receptors here all came from a human donor who had recovered from COVID-19. CDR3s include the opening cysteine and the closing phenylalanine or tryptophan. A D gene is named only where the DNA matches it firmly. The size field is filled for only some rows; it gives once, few, many or a size class.

V,size,D,J,DNA,CDR3
TRBV10-3,-,-,TRBJ1-2,TGTGCCATCACCGAAGGGTCAGAAGGGGTGGGCTACACCTTC,CAITEGSEGVGYTF
TRBV6-1,-,TRBD2,TRBJ2-5,TGTGCCAGCCGGGGGACTAGCGGGAGGGCCTATCGAGAGACCCAGTACTTC,CASRGTSGRAYRETQYF
TRBV20-1,-,-,TRBJ1-2,TGCAGTGCTAGAGTATCTTTCTATGGCTACACCTTC,CSARVSFYGYTF
TRBV7-8,-,-,TRBJ1-6,TGTGCCAGCAGCTCGGACTTTCTTAATTCACCCCTCCACTTT,CASSSDFLNSPLHF
TRBV7-9,-,TRBD2,TRBJ2-1,TGTGCCAGCAGCCCTAGGGGGGGGCTAGCGGGTCCTGAGCAGTTCTTC,CASSPRGGLAGPEQFF
TRBV6-1,-,-,TRBJ1-5,TGTGCCAGCAGCATTCTAGGGGGGCAGCCCCAGCATTTT,CASSILGGQPQHF
TRBV7-6,-,-,TRBJ2-7,TGTGCCAGCAGCGCGGTCCCCGGGGGCTCCTACGAGCAGTACTTC,CASSAVPGGSYEQYF
TRBV25-1,-,-,TRBJ1-2,TGTGCCAGCAGTGAATTGAGCGCAGGCTCCCTCAATGGCTACACCTTC,CASSELSAGSLNGYTF
TRBV6-7,-,TRBD1,TRBJ2-7,TGTGCCAACCCCGGGACAGCTTACGAGCAGTACTTC,CANPGTAYEQYF
TRBV6-1,-,-,TRBJ2-1,TGTGCCAGCAGTGAAGCGGGGTCCAATGAGCAGTTCTTC,CASSEAGSNEQFF
TRBV20-1,-,TRBD2,TRBJ2-3,TGCAGTGCCCTTGAGTCAGGTAGCGGGAGCTCAGATACGCAGTATTTT,CSALESGSGSSDTQYF
TRBV20-1,-,-,TRBJ2-1,TGCAGTGCTAGGCAGCCTAGCCTTCGGGAGCGTGAGCAGTTCTTC,CSARQPSLREREQFF
TRBV6-1,-,-,TRBJ1-5,TGTGCCAGCAGCCCTTTCAGGACAGCCAAAAATCAGCCCCAGCATTTT,CASSPFRTAKNQPQHF
TRBV7-2,-,-,TRBJ2-7,TGTGCCAGCAGCTTAGCGGCAGGGGGGGGCTACGAGCAGTACTTC,CASSLAAGGGYEQYF
TRBV7-8,-,TRBD2,TRBJ2-1,TGTGCCAGCAGCGCCCTGACTAGCGGACTCTACAATGAGCAGTTCTTC,CASSALTSGLYNEQFF
TRBV6-1,few,-,TRBJ1-2,TGTGCCAGCAGTCCCGAGGGGGGCCGTGGCTACACCTTC,CASSPEGGRGYTF
TRBV20-1,-,-,TRBJ2-7,TGCAGTGCTAGCAGGGGCTTGAATGACGAGCAGTACTTC,CSASRGLNDEQYF
TRBV18,-,-,TRBJ1-5,TGTGCCAGCTCACAAGGGGTTAAGGGCAATCAGCCCCAGCATTTT,CASSQGVKGNQPQHF
TRBV29-1,-,-,TRBJ1-1,TGCAGCGCAACGAACACTGAAGCTTTCTTT,CSATNTEAFF
TRBV28,few,TRBD2,TRBJ2-1,TGTGCCTCGACTGGGGCGGGAGTCTCCTACAATGAGCAGTTCTTC,CASTGAGVSYNEQFF
TRBV20-1,-,-,TRBJ2-3,TGCAGTGCTAGAGATCGTAGCGGTAGCACAGATACGCAGTATTTT,CSARDRSGSTDTQYF
TRBV7-9,few,-,TRBJ2-5,TGTGCCAGCAGCTCGATGGGACGGGATGGGGAGACCCAGTACTTC,CASSSMGRDGETQYF
TRBV15,-,TRBD1,TRBJ2-5,TGTGCCACCAGCGCACAGGGGCTTTTTGGGACCCAGTACTTC,CATSAQGLFGTQYF
TRBV6-1,-,-,TRBJ1-2,TGTGCCAGCAGTGAATCCGGACTGGCTGGCTACACCTTC,CASSESGLAGYTF
TRBV27,few,TRBD1,TRBJ2-7,TGTGCCAGCAGTTTACGACAGGGCGGCGACGAGCAGTACTTC,CASSLRQGGDEQYF
TRBV15,few,TRBD2,TRBJ2-3,TGTGCCACCAGCAGAGATCTAGCTAGCGGGGCAGATACGCAGTATTTT,CATSRDLASGADTQYF